The 17 T cell receptor beta chains presented below share a single source sample, sequenced in a study of blood T cell repertoires in COVID-19. Clones were read by immunoSEQ multiplex PCR, and TCRdb kept only the in-frame ones, dropping some. The sample lists over 250,000 clones, around 87% occurring once. The source material was peripheral blood. Source of these receptors: a woman between 35 and 50 years old who had recovered from COVID-19.

The chain carries TRBV4-3 and TRBJ1-1; D call uncertain. CDR3 length equals 14 residues. Germline V gene data show CDR1 as LGHNA and CDR2 as YSLEER. V was shortened by 4 bases and J by 3 bases, with 12 bases between the two germline ends. CDR3 residues: CASSPRHGHTEAFF. The CDR3 nucleotides read TGCGCCAGCAGCCCGCGACACGGCCACACTGAAGCTTTCTTT.

The rearrangement links TRBV4-3 to TRBJ1-5; D gene ambiguous. V lost 0 bases and J 6 bases, leaving 6 bases between the germline ends. CDR1 is LGHNA and CDR2 is YSLEER in the germline V gene. The CDR3 extends over 13 amino acids. The CDR3 DNA follows: TGCGCCAGCAGCCAAGATCGGGGTCAGCCCCAGCATTTT. Residues: CASSQDRGQPQHF.

This chain joins TRBV7-2 and TRBJ2-1; D remains ambiguous. This CDR3 contains 15 residues. The germline V gene encodes CDR1 SGHTA and CDR2 FQGNSA. The V and J ends lost 4 bases and 1 base respectively, with 11 bases between them. CDR3 nucleotides: TGTGCCAGCAGCTCCGTGGCGGATTCCTACAATGAGCAGTTCTTC. Protein product: CASSSVADSYNEQFF.

CDR3 sequence reads: CASSQGDRVVSDTQYF. The CDR3 DNA is TGTGCCAGCAGCCAAGGCGACAGGGTGGTCTCAGATACGCAGTATTTT. The V call is TRBV4-2, the J call TRBJ2-3, with 7 bases fitting TRBD1. This CDR3 spans 16 amino acids. In germline, CDR1 is LGHNA, CDR2 YNFKEQ. V lost 1 base to trimming and J lost 4 bases; unmatched junction nucleotides: 8.

This clone showed up just once. The genes are TRBV5-6 and TRBJ2-7, with D possibly being TRBD1 (5 bases). V was trimmed by 4 bases and J by 0 bases, leaving 11 bases between them. Germline V gene data show CDR1 as SGHDT and CDR2 as YYEEEE. CDR3 length: 14 residues. The CDR3 sequence is CASSRTRDSYEQYF. CDR3 nucleotide sequence: TGTGCCAGCAGCCGGACAAGGGACTCCTACGAGCAGTACTTC.

In DNA, the CDR3 is TGTGCCAGCAGCCCGGGACAGATAAATGAAAAACTGTTTTTT. Protein sequence: CASSPGQINEKLFF. The gene calls are TRBV5-4 and TRBJ1-4, with TRBD1 matching over 7 bases. Unmatched junction bases numbered 5, after V lost 4 bases and J lost 5 bases. Per the germline V gene, CDR1 is SGHNT and CDR2 is YYREEE (reference sequence). This CDR3 is built from 14 residues.

The chain joins TRBV3-1 (or the pseudogene TRBV3-2) to TRBJ1-2, with D possibly matching TRBD1 (6 bases). This CDR3 contains 16 residues. Germline values: CDR1 LGHDT, CDR2 YNNKEL (reference sequence). The V end was cut by 3 bases, the J end by 1 base, with 15 bases between. CDR3 nucleotides: TGTGCCAGCAGCCAGATGGGGGCAGGAATTAACTATGGCTACACCTTC. Translated: CASSQMGAGINYGYTF.

The V gene is TRBV7-6, the J gene TRBJ1-6, with D tentatively TRBD1 (5 bases). Trimming shortened V by 2 bases and J by 6 bases, and 11 bases separated the two germline ends. Per the germline V gene, CDR1 is SGHVS and CDR2 is FNYEAQ. The CDR3 has 15 residues. The CDR3 region has the DNA TGTGCCAGCAGCTTAACGGGGACTCTTAATTCACCCCTCCACTTT. As protein: CASSLTGTLNSPLHF.

This rearrangement joins TRBV5-4 to TRBJ1-4; the match to TRBD1 covers 9 bases. The CDR3 consists of 12 residues. In germline, CDR1 is SGHNT, CDR2 YYREEE (reference sequence). The trim removed 0 bases at V and 15 bases at J, leaving 3 bases unmatched. CDR3 sequence: CASSLGTGEVFF. The CDR3 DNA sequence: TGTGCCAGCAGCTTGGGGACAGGGGAGGTGTTTTTT.

The chain employs TRBV2 and TRBJ2-7, with D perhaps TRBD1 (6 bases). Germline V lookup: CDR1 SNHLY, CDR2 FYNNEI. The CDR3 has 13 amino acids. With 5 bases removed from V and 5 bases from J, the gap between germline ends came to 13 bases. As DNA, the CDR3 is TGTGCCAGCAGTCCCACAGGGTGGCACGAGCAGTACTTC. Its translation is CASSPTGWHEQYF.

The V gene is TRBV19, the J gene TRBJ2-5; D possibly corresponds to TRBD1 (6 bases). The CDR3 totals 16 residues. The V gene lost 6 bases and the J gene lost 2 bases, with 19 bases spanning the gap. Germline CDR1 and CDR2: LNHDA and SQIVND (reference sequence). The CDR3 DNA sequence: TGTGCCAGTAGAGCCCTGGACAGAGGGCCACAAGAGACCCAGTACTTC. It yields the protein CASRALDRGPQETQYF.

This clone was seen a handful of times. The gene calls are TRBV6-2 or TRBV6-3 and TRBJ2-3; TRBD2 matches at 7 bases. This CDR3 spans 18 amino acids. The germline gives CDR1 MNHEY, CDR2 SVGEGT. The trim removed 0 bases at V and 0 bases at J, leaving 9 bases unmatched. For the CDR3, the DNA is TGTGCCAGCAGTTACTCGACGGGGGACTACCATAGCACAGATACGCAGTATTTT. Its translation: CASSYSTGDYHSTDTQYF.

V gene TRBV5-4 combines with J gene TRBJ1-2; D may be TRBD1 (6 bases). The V gene lost 4 bases and the J gene lost 9 bases, with 22 bases spanning the gap. This CDR3 comprises 15 residues. Germline CDR1 reads SGHNT; CDR2 reads YYREEE (reference sequence). The CDR3 loop is CASSHKGGAPISYTF. DNA of the CDR3: TGTGCCAGCAGCCACAAGGGGGGGGCGCCTATAAGCTACACCTTC.

This clone was found a few times. The V gene is TRBV30, the J gene TRBJ2-5; D perhaps matches TRBD2 (6 bases). The germline V gene has CDR1 GTSNPN and CDR2 SVGIG (reference sequence). V lost 0 bases to trimming and J lost 7 bases, with 12 bases between them. This CDR3 region has 13 residues. The CDR3 DNA reads as TGTGCCTGGAGTGTGGCGACAGCGGGGACCCAGTACTTC. This sequence encodes CAWSVATAGTQYF.

This sequence joins TRBV2 and TRBJ2-2, with a weak D call TRBD1 (5 bases). CDR1 SNHLY and CDR2 FYNNEI come from the germline V gene. The CDR3 covers 15 residues. Trimming removed 5 bases from V and 4 bases from J, with 14 bases in between. Here the CDR3 DNA reads TGTGCCAGCAGTCTCGACAGTTTTCTCACCGGGGAGCTGTTTTTT. Protein product: CASSLDSFLTGELFF. The full variable domain, its missing parts supplied by reference TRBV2 and TRBJ2-2, is EPEVTQTPSHQVTQMGQEVILRCVPISNHLYFYWYRQILGQKVEFLVSFYNNEISEKSEIFDDQFSVERPDGSNFTLKIRSTKLEDSAMYFCASSLDSFLTGELFFGEGSRLTVL.

The DNA of the CDR3 is TGTGCCAGCAGCTTAGTAGCAGGGATGGACTATGGCTACACCTTC. It translates to CASSLVAGMDYGYTF. V usage is TRBV7-9 and J usage is TRBJ1-2; perhaps TRBD1 as D (5 bases). The CDR3 extends over 15 amino acids. Germline V gene data show CDR1 as SEHNR and CDR2 as FQNEAQ (reference sequence). Trimming cost V 1 base and J 3 bases, with 12 bases left between them.

The rearrangement links TRBV14 to TRBJ2-1, with TRBD2 as a possible D gene (6 bases). The germline V gene has CDR1 SGHDN and CDR2 FVKESK. The CDR3 runs 17 residues. Deletions cut 6 bases from V and 0 bases from J, with 18 bases between. The CDR3 DNA reads TGTGCCAGCAGACACAGCCTAGCGCAAAGCTCCTACAATGAGCAGTTCTTC. This translates into CASRHSLAQSSYNEQFF.